This T cell receptor (beta chain) originates from a study of cytomegalovirus exposure and HLA in healthy donors. Study details: A prior study identified 117 million unique TCR beta sequences from roughly 180 million T cells.

This clone was seen once. What it binds is not known. Study-level points and caveats: One variant, a missense change in DCLRE1C, was linked in a later analysis to TCR beta V- and J-gene trimming. Later on, an analysis showed TCR association rates differing by HLA locus, with DRB1 the most and HLA-C the fewest.

This CDR3 comprises 13 residues. Unmatched junction bases numbered 4, after V lost 6 bases and J lost 5 bases. From germline, CDR1 is SEHNR and CDR2 FQNEAQ (reference sequence). Use of 60 Vbeta and 13 Jbeta primers characterized the PCR. Study processing details: Roughly 12 million shared chains were among approximately 87 million unique TCR beta chains counted in a later analysis. Libraries were prepared by immunoSEQ multiplex PCR; TCRdb keeps only in-frame clonotypes and omits some of them. V and J calls and clone size are as listed in that table; D and trimming were resolved from the DNA. The profile shows fewer than 100,000 clones, more than 70% of them singletons.

The source of this sequence is a middle-aged woman in good health and CMV-seronegative. Material for sequencing was PBMCs. V usage is TRBV7-9 and J usage is TRBJ1-5; 7 bases fit TRBD1. The DNA of the CDR3 is TGTGCCAGCAGTACTGACAGGGATCAGCCCCAGCATTTT. It yields the protein CASSTDRDQPQHF.